This T cell receptor (beta chain) was recovered during a study of CD8 T cells in ankylosing spondylitis. On this clonotype itself: Its antigen is unknown.

Trimming removed 6 bases at V and 4 bases at J, with 19 bases between. CDR1 is DFQATT and CDR2 is SNEGSKA in the germline V gene (reference sequence). The CDR3 is 14 amino acids. Preparation of TCR beta libraries was done by quantitative 5'-RACE with molecular barcodes. Using its own MiXCR run on the 5' RACE reads, TCRdb lists one record per CDR3 protein. This repertoire shows 200,000 to 250,000 distinct CDR3 sequences, roughly 26% found once; its top ten account for just over 6.5%. Study results and caveats: Researchers reportedly found disease-linked clones significantly enriched in matched ankylosing spondylitis synovial fluid.

The sample comprised blood, either unsorted or a sorted T cell fraction (not recorded which). The J gene is TRBJ2-7, the V gene TRBV20-1, with D tentatively TRBD1 (6 bases). The receptor was isolated from a male donor with ankylosing spondylitis or in good health (not recorded which). CDR3 nucleotides: TGCAGTGCCACGACCCAAGACAGGAGATACGAGCAGTACTTC. Residues: CSATTQDRRYEQYF.